This entry features one T cell receptor beta chain sequence. What it recognizes is unknown. The source of the sample is a study of cytomegalovirus exposure and HLA in healthy donors. Study results and caveats: Later on, analysis showed that most CMV-associated TCR beta chains appeared to be HLA-restricted. Cytomegalovirus association was listed for approximately 150 TCR beta chains. Later on, an analysis showed TCR association rates differing by HLA locus, with DRB1 the most and HLA-C the fewest.

The PCR had 60 Vbeta and 13 Jbeta primers. Clones were sequenced by immunoSEQ multiplex PCR, and TCRdb holds only the in-frame ones, with some missing. The table has about 230,000 clones, approximately 87% seen once; the top ten hold 1% to 1.5%. There are 17 residues in the CDR3. Trimming at V came to 5 bases and at J to 5 bases, leaving 14 bases not matched to a gene. Germline lookup yields CDR1 MNHEY and CDR2 SMNVEV (reference sequence). The chain joins TRBV27 to TRBJ1-1; 10 positions agree with TRBD1. The receptor's source is a human donor in good health. Sequenced sample: PBMCs. In nucleotides, the CDR3 is TGTGCCAGCAGTCTGCCCGGGACAGGGGTCGAAGGGACTGAAGCTTTCTTT. It specifies CASSLPGTGVEGTEAFF.